What follows describes a single T cell receptor (beta chain). Which antigen it targets is not known. Base qualities are missing; no much larger clone stands one base away. Peripheral blood CD8+ and CD4+ T cells from healthy donors, Susac syndrome patients and multiple sclerosis patients were profiled by high-throughput TCR beta sequencing. The multiple sclerosis controls were treatment-naive patients whose relapsing-remitting disease, either stable or active, fulfilled the revised McDonald criteria. CD8+ TEMRA cells were enriched by FACS, while bulk CD8+ and CD4+ T cells were purified by magnetic negative isolation. Blood was collected in EDTA tubes and processed within 24 hours, with PBMCs isolated through density gradient centrifugation. PBMCs intended for TCR sequencing were frozen in liquid nitrogen and were later thawed in a 37 degrees C water bath. Purity of sorted or isolated CD4+, CD8+ and CD8+ TEMRA cells was at least 90%.

RNA was extracted using the RNeasy kit, and roughly 0.5 to 1 microgram was reverse transcribed with random hexamers. TCR beta CDR3 regions were amplified with the immunoSEQ multiplex PCR assay covering 54 Vbeta and 13 Jbeta segments. To correct PCR amplification bias, a synthetic template baseline was used for both primer optimization and computational correction. Turning to the authors' computational methods: Reads were assigned to V, D and J genes according to IMGT and analyzed in immunoSEQ Analyzer, with only productive sequences retained. Clonality was calculated as one minus the Shannon entropy normalized by log2 of the number of productive unique sequences. For each patient and control, public and private clones were evaluated among the 100 most prevalent clones. Clones were defined as Susac-specific if absent from the healthy and MS cohorts, from some 1,000 published viral clones and from other ImmuneACCESS disease sequences. TCRdb itself trimmed the public reads at Q25 with fastp, ran MiXCR and retained productive beta chains. Rows with one shared CDR3 protein collapse into an entry with the most common genes and DNA. TCRdb's processing, not the authors' own work, is the source of the V and J calls. The sample table records about 250,000 distinct CDR3 sequences; just under 95% of these occur just once. The ten largest clones add up to less than 0.075% of the sample.

This specimen belongs to a study of CD8 T cells in Susac syndrome (dated by TCRdb to between 2018 and 2021). Looking at the study overall: Repertoire sequencing was used to test whether CD8+ T cell activation and differentiation in Susac syndrome was antigen driven.

V is clipped by 2 bases and J by 8 bases, and the sequence between their germline boundaries is 21 bases long. Including the terminal cysteine and phenylalanine, the CDR3 comprises 16 residues. This entry keeps only the CDR3 DNA: 48 bases, framed from base 1. As encoded in the germline V gene (reference sequence), CDR1 is LGHDT while CDR2 is YNNKEL. Overall results and qualifications from the work: The number of individuals in the TCR sequencing and HLA analysis was acknowledged as relatively small.

The material sequenced was CD4+ T cells from PBMCs. The chain uses TRBV3-1 and TRBJ1-2; TRBD1 is a possible D gene, resting on 6 matching bases. The sequence came from a human donor with multiple sclerosis. CDR3 protein: CASSQPRGESITGYTF. The sequence in DNA is TGTGCCAGCAGCCAACCAAGGGGGGAGTCAATAACGGGCTACACCTTC.